These 17 T cell receptor beta chains were all obtained from the same sample, sequenced in a study of blood T cell dynamics during melanoma immunotherapy. TCRdb's copy holds only in-frame clones and misses some; the assay was immunoSEQ multiplex PCR. In the table there are roughly 15,000 clones, about nine tenths of which are singletons. Documented time point: week 3, after first cycle of checkpoint inhibitor. The sample was blood, taken from a patient treated with checkpoint blockade. The receptor set was obtained from a human donor with melanoma.

The chain has TRBV7-9 and TRBJ1-2, with D possibly TRBD1 on 5 matching bases. V dropped 5 bases and J dropped 2 bases, with 15 bases sitting between them. Germline V gene data show CDR1 as SEHNR and CDR2 as FQNEAQ (reference sequence). The CDR3 is 15 amino acids. The CDR3 DNA reads TGTGCCAGCAGCCTCGGGGGGGACTTAAACTATGGCTACACCTTC. Translated, it gives CASSLGGDLNYGYTF.

The chain has TRBV9 and TRBJ2-7; 7 bases agree with TRBD2. The germline gives CDR1 SGDLS, CDR2 YYNGEE. The J segment lost 2 bases and the V segment lost 0 bases, leaving 2 bases of the junction unmatched. The CDR3 loop spans 14 amino acids. CDR3 bases: TGTGCCAGCAGCGTAGGGGGGAGGGCCTACGAGCAGTACTTC. It codes for CASSVGGRAYEQYF.

The chain is built from TRBV19 and TRBJ1-5, with 9 bases lining up with TRBD1. The CDR3 contains 16 residues. The germline CDR1 and CDR2 sequences are LNHDA and SQIVND (reference sequence). The trim removed 1 base at V and 9 bases at J, leaving 10 bases unmatched. The CDR3 here is CASSIVGTGSWTPQHF. The CDR3 DNA follows: TGTGCCAGTAGTATAGTTGGGACAGGGAGTTGGACGCCCCAGCATTTT.

A few counts support this clone. The chain carries TRBV6-5 and TRBJ1-5; D gene unclear. There are 13 residues in the CDR3. V lost 3 bases to trimming and J lost 4 bases, with 7 bases between them. Per the germline V gene, CDR1 is MNHEY and CDR2 is SVGAGI. CDR3 residues: CASSYQQNQPQHF. DNA of the CDR3: TGTGCCAGCAGTTATCAACAGAATCAGCCCCAGCATTTT.

This sequence joins TRBV7-3 and TRBJ2-7; tentatively, D is TRBD2 (5 bases). The CDR3 consists of 12 residues. The V end lost 5 bases, the J end lost 4 bases, and 9 bases lay between the germline ends. Germline CDR1 and CDR2: SGHTA and FQGTGA. CDR3 region: CASSPRGYEQYF. The CDR3 DNA is TGTGCCAGCAGCCCCAGAGGGTACGAGCAGTACTTC.

The chain employs TRBV27 and TRBJ2-3; D may be TRBD1 or TRBD2 (5 bases each). The germline gives CDR1 MNHEY, CDR2 SMNVEV (reference sequence). The V end lost 3 bases, the J end lost 2 bases, and 12 bases lay between the germline ends. This CDR3 is 15 amino acids long. The CDR3 nucleotides read TGTGCCAGCAGTTTGGTGAGGGGAAACACAGATACGCAGTATTTT. This encodes CASSLVRGNTDTQYF.

The chain couples TRBV2 to TRBJ2-5; 10 bases map to TRBD2. With 4 bases clipped from V and 6 bases from J, the junction kept 8 bases outside the gene matches. The CDR3 is 15 residues long. Germline values: CDR1 SNHLY, CDR2 FYNNEI. CDR3 in DNA: TGTGCCAGCAGTGTAGGGCCTAGCGGGAGTAAGACCCAGTACTTC. Its translation is CASSVGPSGSKTQYF.

The chain combines TRBV6-1 with TRBJ2-5; D possibly corresponds to TRBD1 (5 bases). Gene TRBJ2-7 matches the end of the DNA better, so the J call may be wrong. This CDR3 is built from 14 residues. From germline, CDR1 is MNHNS and CDR2 SASEGT. Here the CDR3 reads CASSEGGFSYEQYF. CDR3 sequence (DNA): TGTGCCAGCAGTGAAGGGGGCTTCTCCTACGAGCAGTACTTC.

The chain recombines TRBV5-4 with TRBJ2-2, with D tentatively TRBD1 or TRBD2 (5 bases each). The germline CDR1 and CDR2 sequences are SGHNT and YYREEE (reference sequence). This CDR3 contains 16 residues. Trimming stripped 6 bases from V and 3 bases from J, with 18 bases between. CDR3 sequence: CASTTERPGHTGELFF. In nucleotides, the CDR3 is TGTGCCAGCACCACCGAACGCCCGGGGCACACCGGGGAGCTGTTTTTT.

This clone was counted between two and nine times. The gene calls are TRBV27 and TRBJ2-7, with 8 bases aligning to TRBD1. Germline V gene sequence: CDR1 MNHEY, CDR2 SMNVEV (reference sequence). V gave up 6 bases and J gave up 3 bases; unmatched junction bases: 4. The CDR3 spans 13 residues. The CDR3 protein is CASRTGTGYEQYF. The CDR3 DNA sequence: TGTGCCAGCAGGACCGGGACAGGCTACGAGCAGTACTTC.

V is TRBV7-9 and J is TRBJ2-7; D is possibly TRBD1 or TRBD2 (5 bases each). V was trimmed by 5 bases and J by 7 bases, leaving 15 bases between them. The germline V gene has CDR1 SEHNR and CDR2 FQNEAQ (reference sequence). The CDR3 loop spans 13 amino acids. CDR3 sequence: CASSPAGAWEQYF. CDR3 sequence (DNA): TGTGCCAGCAGCCCAGCCGGGGCGTGGGAGCAGTACTTC.

The chain links TRBV30 to TRBJ1-3; no firm D call. CDR3 length: 13 amino acids. V was clipped by 3 bases and J by 4 bases, with 10 bases between them. CDR1 and CDR2 (germline): GTSNPN, SVGIG (reference sequence). The CDR3 bases are TGTGCCTGGAGCTTGAGTGGAGGAAACACCATATATTTT. Translation gives CAWSLSGGNTIYF. The full variable domain, with the rest looked up from reference TRBV30 and TRBJ1-3, is SQTIHQWPATLVQPVGSPLSLECTVEGTSNPNLYWYRQAAGRGLQLLFYSVGIGQISSEVPQNLSASRPQDRQFILSSKKLLLSDSGFYLCAWSLSGGNTIYFGEGSWLTVV.

The chain employs TRBV7-9 and TRBJ2-7, with D possibly being TRBD1 (6 bases). Between the trimmed V and J ends, which lost 5 bases and 2 bases, there was a span of 16 bases. Per germline, CDR1 SEHNR and CDR2 FQNEAQ (reference sequence). CDR3 length: 15 residues. The CDR3 sequence: CASSPPWDTTYEQYF. CDR3 nucleotides: TGTGCCAGCAGCCCCCCCTGGGACACAACCTACGAGCAGTACTTC. Variable domain in full (rest from reference TRBV7-9 and TRBJ2-7): DTGVSQNPRHKITKRGQNVTFRCDPISEHNRLYWYRQTLGQGPEFLTYFQNEAQLEKSRLLSDRFSAERPKGSFSTLEIQRTEQGDSAMYLCASSPPWDTTYEQYFGPGTRLTVT.

The V call is TRBV19, the J call TRBJ1-1; unclear D gene. Germline assignment: CDR1 LNHDA and CDR2 SQIVND (reference sequence). The CDR3 length is 14 residues. The germline V and J ends were trimmed by 1 base and 4 bases, with 10 bases remaining between them. CDR3 sequence: CASSIVGRGTEAFF. CDR3 bases: TGTGCCAGTAGTATAGTCGGACGGGGCACTGAAGCTTTCTTT.

V and J are TRBV7-2 and TRBJ1-1, with 7 positions matching TRBD1. CDR1 and CDR2 from the germline V gene are SGHTA and FQGNSA. This CDR3 is built from 15 residues. Losses at the gene ends were 3 bases for V and 4 bases for J; bases not matched to a gene: 8. This CDR3 reads CASSLPGGGSTEAFF. CDR3 bases: TGTGCCAGCAGCTTGCCAGGGGGTGGGAGCACTGAAGCTTTCTTT.

This chain connects TRBV7-9 to TRBJ1-2; D perhaps matches TRBD1 (6 bases). V was pared by 8 bases and J by 5 bases, with 18 bases between. Looked up from germline, CDR1 is SEHNR and CDR2 is FQNEAQ (reference sequence). CDR3 length: 14 amino acids. The CDR3 DNA reads TGTGCCAGCGGCTCGGACAGTTTTCGGTATGGCTACACCTTC. Encoded protein: CASGSDSFRYGYTF.

This chain links TRBV6-5 with TRBJ2-5, with 8 positions matching TRBD1. The CDR3 has 13 residues. CDR1 and CDR2 (germline): MNHEY, SVGAGI. After removal of 4 bases from V and 4 bases from J, the junction contained 2 bases not matched to a gene. CDR3 sequence reads: CASSSGQGETQYF. DNA for the CDR3: TGTGCCAGCAGTTCAGGACAGGGAGAGACCCAGTACTTC.